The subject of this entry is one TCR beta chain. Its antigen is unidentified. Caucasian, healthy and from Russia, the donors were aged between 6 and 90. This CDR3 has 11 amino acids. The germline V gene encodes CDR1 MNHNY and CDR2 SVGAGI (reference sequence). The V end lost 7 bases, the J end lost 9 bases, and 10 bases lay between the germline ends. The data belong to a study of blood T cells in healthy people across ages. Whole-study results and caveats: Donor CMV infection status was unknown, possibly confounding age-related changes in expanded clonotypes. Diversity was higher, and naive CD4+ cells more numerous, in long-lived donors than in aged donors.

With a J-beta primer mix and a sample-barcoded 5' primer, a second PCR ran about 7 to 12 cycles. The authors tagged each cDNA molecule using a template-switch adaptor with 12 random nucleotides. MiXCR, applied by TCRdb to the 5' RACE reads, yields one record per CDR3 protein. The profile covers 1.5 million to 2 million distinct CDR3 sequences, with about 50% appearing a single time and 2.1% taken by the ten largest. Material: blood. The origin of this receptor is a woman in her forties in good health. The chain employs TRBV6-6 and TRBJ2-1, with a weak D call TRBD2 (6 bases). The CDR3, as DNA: TGTGCCAGCACCCCCGGGGGTGAGCAGTTCTTC. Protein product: CASTPGGEQFF.